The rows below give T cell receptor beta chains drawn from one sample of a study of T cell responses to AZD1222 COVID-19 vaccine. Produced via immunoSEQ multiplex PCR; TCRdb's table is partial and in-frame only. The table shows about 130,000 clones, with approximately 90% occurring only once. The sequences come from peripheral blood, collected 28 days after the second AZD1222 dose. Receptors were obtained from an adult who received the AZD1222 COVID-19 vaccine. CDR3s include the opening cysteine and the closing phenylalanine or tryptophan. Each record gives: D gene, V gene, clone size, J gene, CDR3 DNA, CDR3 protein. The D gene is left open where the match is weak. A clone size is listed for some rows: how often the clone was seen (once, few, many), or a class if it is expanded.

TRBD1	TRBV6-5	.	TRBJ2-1	TGTGCCAGCAGCCCCGGGACAGGGAGGAGGGAGCAGTTCTTC	CASSPGTGRREQFF
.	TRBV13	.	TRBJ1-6	TGTGCCAGCAGCCTCGGGGAGGGCCACACTAATTCACCCCTCCACTTT	CASSLGEGHTNSPLHF
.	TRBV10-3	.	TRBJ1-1	TGTGCCATCAGTGAGGGACAGCAGAGTTATCCCCAGAAGTCCTGGGGTTTCTTT	CAISEGQQSYPQKSWGFF
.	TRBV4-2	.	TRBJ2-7	TGTGCCAGCAGCCTGAGGCTGGATGACTACGAGCAGTACTTC	CASSLRLDDYEQYF
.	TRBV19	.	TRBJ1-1	TGTGCCAGTAGGAGCGGGGCAGGTCCCATGAACACTGAAGCTTTCTTT	CASRSGAGPMNTEAFF
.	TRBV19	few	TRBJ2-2	TGTGCCAGTAGTGTCGGGGTTCTTCACGGGGAGCTGTTTTTT	CASSVGVLHGELFF
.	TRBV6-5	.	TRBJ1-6	TGTGCCAGCAGTTACCGACGGACGTCGGGAACCCTCCACTTT	CASSYRRTSGTLHF
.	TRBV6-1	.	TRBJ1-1	TGTGCCAGCAGTGAAGGGGCGTGGACTGAAGCTTTCTTT	CASSEGAWTEAFF
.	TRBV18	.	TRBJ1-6	TGTGCCAGCTCAAGAGGGCTTTTTGCTGAAAATAATTCACCCCTCCACTTT	CASSRGLFAENNSPLHF
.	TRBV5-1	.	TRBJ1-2	TGCGCCAGCAGCCGGGCCGAGAGCTATGGCTACACCTTC	CASSRAESYGYTF
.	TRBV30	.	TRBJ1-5	TGTGCCTGGAGCTACCAGGTAGGGGATCAGCCCCAGCATTTT	CAWSYQVGDQPQHF
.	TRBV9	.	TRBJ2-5	TGTGCCAGCAGCGCAGAGGGTTGGGCAGAGACCCAGTACTTC	CASSAEGWAETQYF
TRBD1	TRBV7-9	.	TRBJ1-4	TGTGCCAGCAGCTTAGCCGGACAGGGGGAGGAAAAACTGTTTTTT	CASSLAGQGEEKLFF
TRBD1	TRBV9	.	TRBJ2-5	TGTGCCAGCAGCCCGCGGACAGGGGTATCGGAGACCCAGTACTTC	CASSPRTGVSETQYF
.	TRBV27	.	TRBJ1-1	TGTGCCAGCAGGACACAAGCTGAAGCTTTCTTT	CASRTQAEAFF
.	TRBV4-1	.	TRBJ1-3	TGCGCCAGCAGCCCCCTACCAGGGAGCGACAACACCATATATTTT	CASSPLPGSDNTIYF
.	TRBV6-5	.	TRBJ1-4	TGTGCCAGCAGTTATCGAGGGGGGGCGCGGACGGAAAAACTGTTTTTT	CASSYRGGARTEKLFF
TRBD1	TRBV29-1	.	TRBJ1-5	TGCGCCGTATTATTGTCAGGACAGGGGGCCAGCAGCAATCAGCCCCAGCATTTT	CAVLLSGQGASSNQPQHF
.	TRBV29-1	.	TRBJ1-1	TGCAGCGTTGAAGGAGGGACACGACGCACTGAAGCTTTCTTT	CSVEGGTRRTEAFF
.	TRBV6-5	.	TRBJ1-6	TGTGCCACCATGGTAACCACGGCCAATAATTCACCCCTCCACTTT	CATMVTTANNSPLHF
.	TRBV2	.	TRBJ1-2	TGTGCCAGCATAGGCCAGGACCCGAGGAGTAGCTACACCTTC	CASIGQDPRSSYTF
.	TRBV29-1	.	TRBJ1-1	TGCAGCGTTGATTTCGGCACTGAAGCTTTCTTT	CSVDFGTEAFF